Listed here are 20 T cell receptor beta chains from one sample, sequenced in a study of cytomegalovirus exposure and HLA in healthy donors. Primers included in the PCR were 60 Vbeta and 13 Jbeta primers. Measured with immunoSEQ multiplex PCR; TCRdb has only the in-frame clones, and not every one. In the table there are over 130,000 clones, 76% of which are singletons. The sequencing input was PBMCs. The receptors shown here come from a man aged 40-49 years in good health and CMV-seronegative.

This clone is a singleton in its sample. This chain uses TRBV30 with TRBJ2-5; no clear D gene. Trimming stripped 6 bases from V and 0 bases from J, with 11 bases between. The CDR3 is 13 amino acids. The germline V gene has CDR1 GTSNPN and CDR2 SVGIG (reference sequence). CDR3 DNA sequence: TGTGCCTGTCAGACTTCGTACCAAGAGACCCAGTACTTC. This codes for CACQTSYQETQYF.

This chain joins TRBV5-8 and TRBJ1-5; D is perhaps TRBD1 (6 bases). Germline V gene data show CDR1 as SGHTS and CDR2 as YDEGEE. Trimming took off 0 bases at V and 7 bases at J, with 14 bases between the two ends. This CDR3 region has 15 residues. CDR3 nucleotide sequence: TGTGCCAGCAGCTTGGCCAGGCAGGGGCGGCAGCCCCAGCATTTT. Its translation: CASSLARQGRQPQHF.

This chain uses TRBV5-1 with TRBJ2-5; 10 bases map to TRBD2. CDR3 length equals 15 residues. The V and J ends lost 3 bases and 2 bases, in that order; junction bases with no gene match: 4. The germline CDR1 and CDR2 sequences are SGHRS and YFSETQ. CDR3 residues: CASSWKAGGQETQYF. The CDR3 nucleotides read TGCGCCAGCAGCTGGAAAGCGGGGGGGCAAGAGACCCAGTACTTC.

The chain employs TRBV7-9 and TRBJ1-6; 7 nucleotides line up with TRBD1. This CDR3 comprises 15 residues. V trimming: 5 bases; J trimming: 8 bases; junction bases outside the gene matches: 9. CDR1 is SEHNR and CDR2 is FQNEAQ in the germline V gene (reference sequence). The CDR3 region has the DNA TGTGCCAGCAGCGCAGGGACAGCCTACTATTCACCCCTCCACTTT. Protein: CASSAGTAYYSPLHF.

This clone was observed a handful of times. This chain uses TRBV7-9 with TRBJ2-7, with 9 bases lining up with TRBD1. With V trimmed by 6 bases and J by 3 bases, 9 bases remained unmatched. This CDR3 has 15 residues. CDR1 and CDR2 from the germline V gene are SEHNR and FQNEAQ (reference sequence). The CDR3 DNA reads TGTGCCAGCAGGGCCGGACAGGGGTTTGGCTACGAGCAGTACTTC. The encoded protein is CASRAGQGFGYEQYF.

The gene calls are TRBV19 and TRBJ2-2; the D gene is possibly TRBD2 (5 bases). The CDR3 is made up of 15 amino acids. Germline V lookup: CDR1 LNHDA, CDR2 SQIVND (reference sequence). Deletions cut 2 bases from V and 6 bases from J, with 13 bases between. The CDR3 sequence is CASSIRGKEAGELFF. The CDR3 nucleotides are TGTGCCAGTAGTATAAGAGGGAAGGAGGCCGGGGAGCTGTTTTTT.

CDR3 residues: CASSFRLAGGPDTQYF. DNA for the CDR3: TGTGCCAGCAGCTTCCGACTAGCGGGGGGACCAGATACGCAGTATTTT. The J gene is TRBJ2-3, the V gene TRBV7-3; 13 bases map to TRBD2. V trimming: 3 bases; J trimming: 4 bases; junction bases outside the gene matches: 4. Per the germline V gene, CDR1 is SGHTA and CDR2 is FQGTGA. This CDR3 has 16 amino acids.

This chain links TRBV4-2 with TRBJ1-6, with D tentatively TRBD1 (6 bases). This CDR3 is built from 16 residues. CDR1 is LGHNA, CDR2 YNFKEQ, per germline. V lost 0 bases, J lost 7 bases, and 13 bases lay in between. This chain's CDR3 is CASSQEEGQGNSPLHF. CDR3 nucleotide sequence: TGTGCCAGCAGCCAAGAGGAAGGGCAGGGGAATTCACCCCTCCACTTT.

V gene TRBV27 combines with J gene TRBJ2-7; D is possibly TRBD2 (6 bases). The germline V and J ends were trimmed by 3 bases and 4 bases, with 10 bases remaining between them. CDR1 and CDR2 from the germline V gene are MNHEY and SMNVEV (reference sequence). This CDR3 spans 13 amino acids. DNA of the CDR3: TGTGCCAGCAGTTTGGAGGGAGCATACGAGCAGTACTTC. Its translation: CASSLEGAYEQYF.

This clone was counted once. The rearrangement uses TRBV6-1 and TRBJ1-5, with D perhaps TRBD1 (6 bases). The V end lost 2 bases, the J end lost 0 bases, and 14 bases lay between the germline ends. CDR1 and CDR2 (germline): MNHNS, SASEGT. The CDR3 spans 17 residues. The CDR3 DNA follows: TGTGCCAGCAGTGAATACGGGGGGGCTTATAGCAATCAGCCCCAGCATTTT. Its translation is CASSEYGGAYSNQPQHF.

The rearrangement links TRBV28 to TRBJ1-2; D not resolved. Trimming took 5 bases from V and 8 from J, leaving 18 bases between them. Germline values: CDR1 MDHEN, CDR2 SYDVKM. This CDR3 has 14 amino acids. In nucleotides, the CDR3 is TGTGCCAGCAGTCCCCTTGACGGAGCGAGGGGCTACACCTTC. Translated: CASSPLDGARGYTF.

This chain links TRBV19 with TRBJ2-7; 8 bases agree with TRBD1. The CDR3 spans 12 residues. Germline V gene data show CDR1 as LNHDA and CDR2 as SQIVND (reference sequence). The trim removed 4 bases at V and 6 bases at J, leaving 2 bases unmatched. The CDR3 spells CASSTDRVEQYF. The CDR3 region has the DNA TGTGCCAGTAGTACGGACAGGGTCGAGCAGTACTTC. Variable domain in full (rest from reference TRBV19 and TRBJ2-7): DGGITQSPKYLFRKEGQNVTLSCEQNLNHDAMYWYRQDPGQGLRLIYYSQIVNDFQKGDIAEGYSVSREKKESFPLTVTSAQKNPTAFYLCASSTDRVEQYFGPGTRLTVT.

V gene TRBV7-2 combines with J gene TRBJ2-1, with 7 bases identical to TRBD2. CDR3 length equals 17 residues. Trimming cost V 4 bases and J 3 bases; bases outside gene matches: 12. Germline values: CDR1 SGHTA, CDR2 FQGNSA. The CDR3 DNA reads as TGTGCCAGCAGCTCCCGGTCGAGCGGGGTAGTCTACAATGAGCAGTTCTTC. Translated, it gives CASSSRSSGVVYNEQFF.

This clone was found a few times. The chain recombines TRBV15 with TRBJ1-5; D not resolved. The V gene's germline CDR1 is LNHNV and CDR2 YYDKDF (reference sequence). V gave up 0 bases and J gave up 7 bases, with 4 bases separating them. The CDR3 sequence is 12 residues long. CDR3 DNA sequence: TGTGCCACCAGCAGAGATATGCAGCCCCAGCATTTT. It translates to CATSRDMQPQHF.

The chain has TRBV19 and TRBJ2-7, with TRBD1 matching over 9 bases. There are 17 residues in the CDR3. With V trimmed by 5 bases and J by 3 bases, 14 bases remained unmatched. CDR1 is LNHDA, CDR2 SQIVND, per germline (reference sequence). In DNA, the CDR3 is TGTGCCAGTAGTCCCTCGACCTACGGGACAGGGCGCTACGAGCAGTACTTC. Amino acid sequence: CASSPSTYGTGRYEQYF.

This clone was counted once. The gene calls are TRBV30 and TRBJ2-1, with TRBD2 matching over 12 bases. V lost 5 bases, J lost 8 bases, and 10 bases stayed unmatched. Germline CDR1 reads GTSNPN; CDR2 reads SVGIG (reference sequence). The CDR3 totals 15 residues. CDR3 sequence: CAWGPGLAGSDEQFF. The CDR3 DNA sequence: TGTGCCTGGGGACCCGGACTAGCGGGGTCCGATGAGCAGTTCTTC. The whole variable domain, filled in from reference TRBV30 and TRBJ2-1, reads SQTIHQWPATLVQPVGSPLSLECTVEGTSNPNLYWYRQAAGRGLQLLFYSVGIGQISSEVPQNLSASRPQDRQFILSSKKLLLSDSGFYLCAWGPGLAGSDEQFFGPGTRLTVL.

The CDR3 coding sequence is TGTGCCAGCAGTCCCAGGACTAGCGGGACCCTCACAGATACGCAGTATTTT. The encoded protein is CASSPRTSGTLTDTQYF. The chain carries TRBV27 and TRBJ2-3, with 12 positions matching TRBD2. V lost 5 bases to trimming and J lost 2 bases; unmatched junction nucleotides: 8. The CDR3 is 17 residues long. Germline V gene sequence: CDR1 MNHEY, CDR2 SMNVEV (reference sequence).

This clone was observed a handful of times. The genes are TRBV7-2 and TRBJ2-7, with 7 bases matching TRBD2. The trim removed 4 bases at V and 2 bases at J, leaving 5 bases unmatched. The V gene's germline CDR1 is SGHTA and CDR2 FQGNSA. The CDR3 has 14 residues. Here the CDR3 DNA reads TGTGCCAGCAGCTCCCTAGCGGCTCCCTACGAGCAGTACTTC. This translates into CASSSLAAPYEQYF.

The CDR3 DNA follows: TGTGCCAGCTCACCGGACAGGGTACTTAACTATGGCTACACCTTC. Translated, it gives CASSPDRVLNYGYTF. J is TRBJ1-2 and V is TRBV18; 8 bases map to TRBD1. Losses at the gene ends were 3 bases for V and 1 base for J; bases not matched to a gene: 4. CDR1 KGHSH and CDR2 LQKENI come from the germline V gene. CDR3 length equals 15 residues.

The chain has TRBV7-9 and TRBJ2-5; maybe TRBD2 (5 bases). Trimming stripped 6 bases from V and 5 bases from J, with 7 bases between. Germline lookup yields CDR1 SEHNR and CDR2 FQNEAQ (reference sequence). The CDR3 has 11 residues. The CDR3 reads CASSPGETQYF. CDR3 DNA: TGTGCCAGCAGTCCGGGGGAGACCCAGTACTTC.